Below, 4 T cell receptor beta chains from the same sample are listed, as sequenced in a study of prognosis after radiotherapy for stage I lung cancer. CDR3 of TCR beta was amplified from genomic DNA via a two-round multiplex PCR. During first-round PCR, primers specific to each TRBV and TRBJ gene were used. TCRdb called the multiplex PCR reads again in MiXCR, with one record for every CDR3 protein. The profile covers over 10,000 distinct CDR3 sequences, with less than 50% appearing a single time and around 30% taken by the ten largest. The material was PBMCs, obtained before or after stereotactic body radiation therapy (not recorded which). These receptors came from a donor over 45 with non-small cell lung cancer.

This clonotype was counted many times. Sequence at one end of the junction differs from germline and may be a read error. This sequence joins TRBV12-3 or TRBV12-4 and TRBJ2-3, with D perhaps TRBD2 (6 bases). This CDR3 has 15 amino acids. CDR3 bases: TGTGCCAGCACTCTTGGGAGGAAAACCACAGATGCGCAGTATTTT. It translates to CASTLGRKTTDAQYF.

The CDR3, as DNA: TGTGCCAGCAGCGAAACTAGCGGGAGCTCCTACGAGCAGTACTTC. Encoded protein: CASSETSGSSYEQYF. This chain connects TRBV6-1 to TRBJ2-7; TRBD2 matches 11 bases. V lost 6 bases, J lost 0 bases, and 4 bases stayed unmatched. The CDR3 length is 15 residues. Germline loops: CDR1 MNHNS, CDR2 SASEGT.

The chain carries TRBV11-2 and TRBJ2-1; D ambiguous. Trimming stripped 2 bases from V and 6 bases from J, with 8 bases between. In germline, CDR1 is SGHAT, CDR2 FQNNGV. The CDR3 runs to 13 residues. The chain's CDR3 is CASSLWGGNEQFF. CDR3 nucleotide sequence: TGTGCCAGCAGCTTATGGGGTGGCAATGAGCAGTTCTTC.

This clonotype was counted many times. As DNA, the CDR3 is TGTGCCAGCAGCCCTTCTAACAGGGCCACTGAAGCTTTCTTT. Its translation is CASSPSNRATEAFF. The chain links TRBV5-8 to TRBJ1-1; D may be TRBD1 (6 bases). Germline CDR1 SGHTS, CDR2 YDEGEE. Trimming removed 4 bases at V and 4 bases at J, with 14 bases between. The CDR3 loop spans 14 amino acids.